This T cell receptor (beta chain) stems from a study of shared T cell receptors in the human thymus (dated by TCRdb to the early 2020s). With regard to the full study: The study examined how self-reactive, shared T-cell receptor alpha chains are generated in the human thymus.

From a lookup of the germline V gene, CDR1 and CDR2 are MNHNS and SASEGT. Inclusive of the bounding cysteine and phenylalanine, the CDR3 is 14 residues long. Only CDR3 DNA remains: 42 bases, in frame from the first base. About this clone: It has no known antigen specificity. The junction shows a germline mismatch at one end, possibly a read error. At the DNA level, this CDR3 is encoded by other sequences in the same sample as well.

Library generation was performed with the immunoSEQ multiplex PCR assay. TCRdb's version of the immuneACCESS table is confined to in-frame rearrangements and falls short of the full clone set. An unresolved V gene accounts for under half of the shortfall where checked; the remainder is of unknown origin. The sample includes roughly 560,000 clones, with 78% observed a single time. The biggest ten clones account for 0.01% to 0.015% of the sample. This sample also belongs to another study, concerning human thymus T cells. As that second study puts it: In Finland, the donors were immunologically healthy infants who were having open corrective cardiac surgery for congenital heart defects. Thymus tissue was collected as surgical resects that were removed during corrective cardiac surgery. V and J gene segment usage appeared biased in both thymic and peripheral blood repertoires. The related research reported highly overlapping thymic TCR repertoires among unrelated individuals. TCR alpha and beta repertoires from fewer than ten infant thymus samples and a few related peripheral blood samples were characterized in the study. The cohort included about six male and a couple of female infants, with donor ages spanning 7 to 244 days. Thymocytes were freed from the tissue by mechanical means and kept at -70 degrees C as pellets of about 9-30 million cells. A QIAsymphony instrument was used to extract genomic DNA from frozen cell pellets. TCRB and TCRAD loci were amplified from a standardized quantity of quality-controlled genomic DNA using the immunoSEQ multiplex PCR assay. The amplicons spanned the V(D)J region and were long enough to cover the CDR3 and allow V and J genes to be identified. Through the commercial immunoSEQ service, the amplicons were sequenced on an Illumina platform. Corrections for primer bias and sequencing errors followed previously described methods, while TCRAD and TCRB definitions were based on the IMGT database. immunoSEQ Analyzer 3.0 and VDJTools were used for repertoire analysis, which covered basic statistics, V/J segment usage, diversity estimates, rarefaction and pairwise overlap. To estimate diversity, the Chao1, ChaoE, Efron-Thisted, Shannon and inverse Simpson indices were applied, and diversity was also estimated on datasets down-sampled to the smallest sample. Repertoire overlap was assessed by strict matching of CDR3 nucleotide sequence, V gene and J gene, and clustering was done by Jaccard-based multidimensional scaling. Thymus samples yielded on average about 810,000 unique TCRB clonotypes, compared with 65,000 to 100,000 from blood samples.

The TCR originated in a boy under two years old with a congenital heart defect. Donor details come from another sample of the same person, matched by shared clones. The sequencing sample was made of thymocytes. The V and J segments used are TRBV6-1 and TRBJ1-1; 8 middle bases align to TRBD1. The CDR3 loop reads CASSGQGPGTEAFF. The sequenced DNA: TGCGCCAGCAGTGGACAGGGACCGGGCACTGAAGCTTTCTTT.